This T cell receptor (beta chain) stems from a study of control samples from healthy donors and cancer patients. With 5 bases removed from V and 2 bases from J, the gap between germline ends came to 2 bases. The CDR3 totals 11 residues. Germline CDR1 and CDR2: SEHNR and FQNEAQ (reference sequence). In this sample, this clone turned up once. Some clones are missing from TCRdb's copy, which holds only in-frame ones; the method was immunoSEQ multiplex PCR. This sample has over 200,000 clones; over 70% occur once, and the top ten carry 10% to 15%. The sample was PBMCs. This receptor was taken from an older woman with lung cancer. The chain uses TRBV7-9 and TRBJ2-3; D gene unclear. CDR3 nucleotides: TGTGCCAGCAGCGACACAGATACGCAGTATTTT. Translation gives CASSDTDTQYF.